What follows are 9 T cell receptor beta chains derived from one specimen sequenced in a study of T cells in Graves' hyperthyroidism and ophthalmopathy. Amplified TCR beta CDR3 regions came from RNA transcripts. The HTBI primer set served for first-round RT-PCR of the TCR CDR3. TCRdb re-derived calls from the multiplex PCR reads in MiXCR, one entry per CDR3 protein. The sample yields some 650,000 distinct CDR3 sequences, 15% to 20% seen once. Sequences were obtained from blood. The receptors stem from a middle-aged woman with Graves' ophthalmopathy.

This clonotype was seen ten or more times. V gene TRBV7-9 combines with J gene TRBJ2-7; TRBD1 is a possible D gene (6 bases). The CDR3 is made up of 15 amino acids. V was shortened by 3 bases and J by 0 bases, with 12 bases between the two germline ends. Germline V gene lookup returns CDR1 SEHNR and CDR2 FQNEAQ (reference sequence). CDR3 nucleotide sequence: TGTGCCAGCAGCTTGCAGGACAGCCCCTCCTACGAGCAGTACTTC. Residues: CASSLQDSPSYEQYF.

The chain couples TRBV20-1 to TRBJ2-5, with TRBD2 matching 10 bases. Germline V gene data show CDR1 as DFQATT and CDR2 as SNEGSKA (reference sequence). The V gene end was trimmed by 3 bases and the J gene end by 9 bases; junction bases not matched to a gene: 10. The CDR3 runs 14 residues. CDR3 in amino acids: CSASIPGLAPAQYF. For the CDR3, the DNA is TGCAGTGCTAGCATTCCGGGACTAGCGCCGGCCCAGTACTTC.

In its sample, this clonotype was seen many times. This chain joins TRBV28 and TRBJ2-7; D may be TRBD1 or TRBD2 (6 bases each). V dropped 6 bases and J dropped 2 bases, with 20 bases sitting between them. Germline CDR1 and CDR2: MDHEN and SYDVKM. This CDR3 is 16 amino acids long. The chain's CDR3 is CASRPQEGERTYEQYF. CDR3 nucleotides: TGTGCCAGCAGGCCACAGGAGGGGGAGCGGACCTACGAGCAGTACTTC.

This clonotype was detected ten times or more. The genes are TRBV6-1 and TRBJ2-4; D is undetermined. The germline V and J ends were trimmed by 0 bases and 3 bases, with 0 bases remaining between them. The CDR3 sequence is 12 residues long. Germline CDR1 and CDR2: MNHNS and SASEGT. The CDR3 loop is CASSEAKNIQYF. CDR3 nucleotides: TGTGCCAGCAGTGAAGCCAAAAACATTCAGTACTTC.

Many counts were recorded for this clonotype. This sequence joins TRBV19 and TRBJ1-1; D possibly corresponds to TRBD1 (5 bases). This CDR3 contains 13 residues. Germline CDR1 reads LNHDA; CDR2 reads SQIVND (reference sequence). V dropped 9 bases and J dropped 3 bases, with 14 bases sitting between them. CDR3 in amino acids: CASSPRGDTEAFF. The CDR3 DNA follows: TGTGCCAGCTCACCAAGAGGGGACACTGAAGCTTTCTTT. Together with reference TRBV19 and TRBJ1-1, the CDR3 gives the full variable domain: DGGITQSPKYLFRKEGQNVTLSCEQNLNHDAMYWYRQDPGQGLRLIYYSQIVNDFQKGDIAEGYSVSREKKESFPLTVTSAQKNPTAFYLCASSPRGDTEAFFGQGTRLTVV.

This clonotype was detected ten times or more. CDR3 residues: CATSKVASYNEQFF. CDR3 bases: TGTGCCACCAGCAAGGTGGCGTCCTACAATGAGCAGTTCTTC. V and J are TRBV15 and TRBJ2-1; D uncertain. In germline, CDR1 is LNHNV, CDR2 YYDKDF (reference sequence). This CDR3 is 14 amino acids long. Deletions cut 4 bases from V and 1 base from J, with 8 bases between. The full variable domain, its missing parts supplied by reference TRBV15 and TRBJ2-1, is DAMVIQNPRYQVTQFGKPVTLSCSQTLNHNVMYWYQQKSSQAPKLLFHYYDKDFNNEADTPDNFQSRRPNTSFCFLDIRSPGLGDTAMYLCATSKVASYNEQFFGPGTRLTVL.

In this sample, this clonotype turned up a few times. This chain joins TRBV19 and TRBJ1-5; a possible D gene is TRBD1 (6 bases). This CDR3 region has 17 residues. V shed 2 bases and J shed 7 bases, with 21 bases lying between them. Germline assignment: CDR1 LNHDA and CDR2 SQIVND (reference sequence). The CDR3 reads CASSILRGSGGRQPQHF. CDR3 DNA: TGTGCCAGTAGTATACTTCGCGGGAGTGGGGGCCGGCAGCCCCAGCATTTT.

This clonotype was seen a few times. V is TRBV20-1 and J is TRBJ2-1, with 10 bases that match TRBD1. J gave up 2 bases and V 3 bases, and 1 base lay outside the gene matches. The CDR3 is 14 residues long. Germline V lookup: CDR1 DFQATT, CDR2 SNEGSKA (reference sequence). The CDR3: CSARGTGAYNEQFF. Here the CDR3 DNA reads TGCAGTGCTAGGGGGACAGGGGCCTACAATGAGCAGTTCTTC.

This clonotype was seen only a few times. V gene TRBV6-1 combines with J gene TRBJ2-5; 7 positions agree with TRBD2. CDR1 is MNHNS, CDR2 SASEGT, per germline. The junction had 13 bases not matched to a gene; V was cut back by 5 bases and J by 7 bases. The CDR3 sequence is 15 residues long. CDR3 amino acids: CASSYTARRGGTQYF. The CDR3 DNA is TGTGCCAGCAGTTATACGGCCCGTCGCGGGGGGACCCAGTACTTC.